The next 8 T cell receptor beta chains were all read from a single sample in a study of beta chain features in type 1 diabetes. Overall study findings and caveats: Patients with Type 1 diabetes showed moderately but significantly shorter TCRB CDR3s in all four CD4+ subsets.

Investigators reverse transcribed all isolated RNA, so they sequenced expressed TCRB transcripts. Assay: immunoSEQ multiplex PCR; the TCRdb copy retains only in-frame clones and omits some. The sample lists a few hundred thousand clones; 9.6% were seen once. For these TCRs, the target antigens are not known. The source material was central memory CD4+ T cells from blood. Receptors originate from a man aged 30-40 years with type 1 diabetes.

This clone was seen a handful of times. The CDR3 DNA follows: TGTGCCAGCAGCTTAGAAGGAAACATTCAGTACTTC. The encoded protein is CASSLEGNIQYF. The chain joins TRBV7-9 to TRBJ2-4; no reliable D call. V dropped 1 base and J dropped 6 bases, with 4 bases sitting between them. The CDR3 extends over 12 amino acids. The germline CDR1 and CDR2 sequences are SEHNR and FQNEAQ (reference sequence).

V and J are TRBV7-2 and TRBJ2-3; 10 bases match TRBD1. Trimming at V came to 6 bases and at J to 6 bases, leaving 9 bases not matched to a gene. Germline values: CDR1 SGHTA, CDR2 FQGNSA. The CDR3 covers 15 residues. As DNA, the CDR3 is TGTGCCAGCAGGCGCCCGGGACAGGGGAGGGATACGCAGTATTTT. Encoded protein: CASRRPGQGRDTQYF. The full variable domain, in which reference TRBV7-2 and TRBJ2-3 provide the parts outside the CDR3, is GAGVSQSPSNKVTEKGKDVELRCDPISGHTALYWYRQSLGQGLEFLIYFQGNSAPDKSGLPSDRFSAERTGGSVSTLTIQRTQQEDSAVYLCASRRPGQGRDTQYFGPGTRLTVL.

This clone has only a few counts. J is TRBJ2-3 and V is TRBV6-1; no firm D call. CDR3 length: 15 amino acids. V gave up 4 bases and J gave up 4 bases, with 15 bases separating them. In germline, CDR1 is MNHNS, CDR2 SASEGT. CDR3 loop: CASSGSGSLPDTQYF. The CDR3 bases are TGTGCCAGCAGTGGGTCCGGGTCTCTGCCAGATACGCAGTATTTT.

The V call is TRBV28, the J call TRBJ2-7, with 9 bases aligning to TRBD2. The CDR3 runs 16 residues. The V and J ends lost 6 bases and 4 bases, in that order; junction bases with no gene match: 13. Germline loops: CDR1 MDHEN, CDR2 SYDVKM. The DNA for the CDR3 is TGTGCCAGCAGCCATCGGGGGCTAGCGGGAAGGTACGAGCAGTACTTC. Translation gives CASSHRGLAGRYEQYF.

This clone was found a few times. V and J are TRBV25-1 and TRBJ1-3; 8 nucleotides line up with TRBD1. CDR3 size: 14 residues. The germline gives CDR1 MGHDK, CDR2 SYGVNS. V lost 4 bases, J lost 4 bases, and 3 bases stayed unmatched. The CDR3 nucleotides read TGTGCCAGCAGTGTGACAGGGGAAGGAAACACCATATATTTT. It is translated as CASSVTGEGNTIYF. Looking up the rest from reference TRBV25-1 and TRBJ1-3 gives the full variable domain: EADIYQTPRYLVIGTGKKITLECSQTMGHDKMYWYQQDPGMELHLIHYSYGVNSTEKGDLSSESTVSRIRTEHFPLTLESARPSHTSQYLCASSVTGEGNTIYFGEGSWLTVV.

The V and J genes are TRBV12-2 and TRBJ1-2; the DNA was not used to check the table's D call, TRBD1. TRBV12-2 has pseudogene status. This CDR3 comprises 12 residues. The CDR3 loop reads CASRPATGSRSF. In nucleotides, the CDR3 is TGTGCAAGTCGCCCAGCGACAGGGTCGAGGAGCTTC.

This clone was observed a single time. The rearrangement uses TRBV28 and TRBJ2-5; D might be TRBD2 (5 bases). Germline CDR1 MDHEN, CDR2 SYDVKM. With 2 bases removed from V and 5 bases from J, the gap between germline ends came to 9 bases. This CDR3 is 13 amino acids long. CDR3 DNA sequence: TGTGCCAGCAGTTTACGGAGGAGGGAGACCCAGTACTTC. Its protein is CASSLRRRETQYF.

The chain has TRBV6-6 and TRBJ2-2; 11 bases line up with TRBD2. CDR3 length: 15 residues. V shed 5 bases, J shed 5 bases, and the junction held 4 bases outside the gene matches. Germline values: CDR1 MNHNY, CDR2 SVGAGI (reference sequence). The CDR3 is CASSRLAGRTGELFF. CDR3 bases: TGTGCCAGCAGTAGACTAGCGGGAAGGACCGGGGAGCTGTTTTTT.